This T cell receptor beta chain was recovered during a study of cytomegalovirus exposure and HLA in healthy donors. Overall study context: Membership in the Caucasian-associated ancestry cluster was found for around four fifths of 350 to 450 genotyped donors. Notes on the study in general: Sequencing likely generated an artifact that appeared as a cluster of highly shared sequence variants.

With respect to this clone: What it binds is not known.

The CDR3 has 15 amino acids. CDR1 and CDR2 from the germline V gene are SGHDT and YYEEEE. V gave up 4 bases and J gave up 0 bases, with 11 bases separating them. The PCR employed 60 Vbeta primers together with 13 Jbeta primers. This table comes from immunoSEQ multiplex PCR, and its TCRdb copy is limited to in-frame clones, with some not included. Found here are around 150,000 clones, 72% of them singletons; the top ten hold under 5.5%. The chain has TRBV5-6 and TRBJ2-1, with D perhaps matching TRBD2 (6 bases). Sequences were obtained from PBMCs. This receptor was taken from a man aged 45-65 years in good health and CMV-seropositive. Here the CDR3 DNA reads TGTGCCAGCAGCGGGGGACTGAGCTCCTACAATGAGCAGTTCTTC. Its protein is CASSGGLSSYNEQFF.